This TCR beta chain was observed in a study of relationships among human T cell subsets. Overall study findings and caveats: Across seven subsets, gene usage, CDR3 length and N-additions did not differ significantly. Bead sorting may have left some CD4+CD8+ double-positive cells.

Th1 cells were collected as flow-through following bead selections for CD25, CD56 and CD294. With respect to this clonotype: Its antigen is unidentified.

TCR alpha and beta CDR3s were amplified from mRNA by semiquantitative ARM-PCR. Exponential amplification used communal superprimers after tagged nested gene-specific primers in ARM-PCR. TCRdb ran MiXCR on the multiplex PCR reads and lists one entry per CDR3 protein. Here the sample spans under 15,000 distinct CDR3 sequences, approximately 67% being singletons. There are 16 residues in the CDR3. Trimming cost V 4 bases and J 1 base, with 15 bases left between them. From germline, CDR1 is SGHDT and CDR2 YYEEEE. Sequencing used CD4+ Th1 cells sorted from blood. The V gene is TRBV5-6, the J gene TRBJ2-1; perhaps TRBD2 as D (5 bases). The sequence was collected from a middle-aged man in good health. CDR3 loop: CASSGTSWRSYNEQFF. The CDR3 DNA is TGTGCCAGCAGCGGTACTAGTTGGAGGTCCTACAATGAGCAGTTCTTC.